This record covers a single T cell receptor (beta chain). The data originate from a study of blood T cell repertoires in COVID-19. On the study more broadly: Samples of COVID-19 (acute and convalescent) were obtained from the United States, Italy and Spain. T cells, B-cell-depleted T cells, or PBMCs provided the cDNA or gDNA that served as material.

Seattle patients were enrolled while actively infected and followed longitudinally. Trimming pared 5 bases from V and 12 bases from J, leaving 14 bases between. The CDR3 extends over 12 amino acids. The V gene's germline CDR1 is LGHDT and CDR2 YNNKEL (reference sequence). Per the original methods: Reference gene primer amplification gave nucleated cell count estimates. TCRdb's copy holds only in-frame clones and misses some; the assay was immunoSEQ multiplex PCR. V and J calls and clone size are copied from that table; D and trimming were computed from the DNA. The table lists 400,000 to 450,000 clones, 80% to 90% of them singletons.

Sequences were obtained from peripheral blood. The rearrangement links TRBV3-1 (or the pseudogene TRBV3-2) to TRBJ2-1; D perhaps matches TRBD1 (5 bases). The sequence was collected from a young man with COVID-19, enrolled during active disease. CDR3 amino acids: CASSVYRQGQFF. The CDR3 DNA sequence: TGTGCCAGCAGCGTCTATCGGCAGGGGCAGTTCTTC.